This T cell receptor beta chain was identified in a study of blood T cell repertoires in COVID-19. At the level of the study: Collection of acute and convalescent COVID-19 samples took place in the United States, Italy and Spain.

Trimming shortened V by 2 bases and J by 12 bases, and 11 bases separated the two germline ends. Germline V CDR1 and CDR2: LGHDT, YNNKEL (reference sequence). The CDR3 extends over 12 amino acids. Under the authors' procedure: Estimates of nucleated cell counts were drawn from the amplification of reference gene primers. Libraries were prepared by immunoSEQ multiplex PCR; TCRdb keeps only in-frame clonotypes and omits some of them. V, J and clone size were drawn from that table, and D and trimming were deduced from the DNA. Of roughly 180,000 clones in the sample, over 70% were seen once. J is TRBJ2-1 and V is TRBV3-1 (or the pseudogene TRBV3-2), with D maybe TRBD2 (5 bases). The specimen was peripheral blood. The origin of this receptor is a middle-aged woman with COVID-19, enrolled during active disease. CDR3 DNA sequence: TGTGCCAGCAGCCAATTCAACCGGGGGCAGTTCTTC. Protein sequence: CASSQFNRGQFF.